Listed below are T cell receptor beta chains from one sample, sequenced in a study of T-cell memory formation after mild COVID-19. Via MiXCR, TCRdb re-called the 5' RACE reads, giving one row per CDR3 protein. The profile shows 250,000 to 350,000 distinct CDR3 sequences, about 13% of them singletons. The material sequenced was PBMCs or a T cell subset sorted from them (not recorded which). The receptors stem from a man aged 18 to 29 who had mild COVID-19 (a few samples of this study predate the infection). Cell type and time point are not known. CDR3s include the opening cysteine and the closing phenylalanine or tryptophan. D genes are given only for firm matches. Not every row has a clone size; where given, it reads once, few, many or a size class.

cdr3_aa	cdr3_nt	d_call	v_call	clone_size	j_call	cdr3_length
CASSLGPGKNTEAFF	TGTGCCAGCAGCCTGGGACCAGGAAAGAACACTGAAGCTTTCTTT	-	TRBV11-2	-	TRBJ1-1	15
CASSLGTTGEETQYF	TGTGCCAGCAGCTTAGGGACCACAGGGGAAGAGACCCAGTACTTC	TRBD1	TRBV7-9	-	TRBJ2-5	15
CASNLGAEAFF	TGCGCCAGCAACCTTGGGGCTGAAGCTTTCTTT	-	TRBV5-1	-	TRBJ1-1	11
CASMGLGQYF	TGTGCCAGCATGGGTTTAGGCCAGTACTTC	-	TRBV9	-	TRBJ2-5	10
CASRFSGGAYNEQFF	TGTGCCAGCAGATTTAGCGGGGGGGCCTACAATGAGCAGTTCTTC	TRBD2	TRBV7-9	few	TRBJ2-1	15
CASSLGASEQFF	TGTGCCAGCAGCTTGGGCGCTAGTGAGCAGTTCTTC	-	TRBV7-2	-	TRBJ2-1	12
CASSRRGTDTQYF	TGTGCCAGCAGCCGCAGGGGCACAGATACGCAGTATTTT	-	TRBV13	many	TRBJ2-3	13
CASSPSPGGRYEQYF	TGTGCCAGCAGCCCATCTCCGGGAGGCCGCTACGAGCAGTACTTC	TRBD2	TRBV7-3	-	TRBJ2-7	15
CASSLQGRNNQPQHF	TGTGCCAGCAGCCTACAGGGGCGTAATAATCAGCCCCAGCATTTT	TRBD1	TRBV7-2	few	TRBJ1-5	15
CASSLHRVITDTQYF	TGTGCCAGCAGTTTACACAGGGTGATCACAGATACGCAGTATTTT	-	TRBV12-3/TRBV12-4	few	TRBJ2-3	15
CASSLVRKETQYF	TGTGCCAGCAGCTTAGTAAGGAAAGAGACCCAGTACTTC	-	TRBV7-2	many	TRBJ2-5	13
CASLGLTEFYYGYTF	TGTGCCAGTCTGGGGCTGACGGAGTTTTACTATGGCTACACCTTC	-	TRBV27	-	TRBJ1-2	15
CASSRGARGQETQYF	TGTGCCAGCAGTAGAGGGGCGCGGGGGCAAGAGACCCAGTACTTC	TRBD2	TRBV6-5	-	TRBJ2-5	15
CASRTGTGWGYTF	TGTGCCAGCAGGACCGGGACAGGGTGGGGCTACACCTTC	TRBD1	TRBV12-3/TRBV12-4	-	TRBJ1-2	13
CASRYSTGDYYEQYF	TGTGCCAGCAGATATTCGACAGGGGATTACTACGAGCAGTACTTC	TRBD1	TRBV12-3/TRBV12-4	-	TRBJ2-7	15
CASSQGTSRVTDTQYF	TGTGCCAGCAGCCAGGGGACATCTAGGGTCACAGATACGCAGTATTTT	-	TRBV4-2	few	TRBJ2-3	16
CASSEWGTGVGTEAFF	TGTGCCAGCAGTGAATGGGGGACAGGGGTCGGCACTGAAGCTTTCTTT	TRBD1	TRBV25-1	few	TRBJ1-1	16
CASSLSPDQPQHF	TGTGCCAGCAGCTTATCTCCGGATCAGCCCCAGCATTTT	-	TRBV7-8	few	TRBJ1-5	13
CASSDDRGVFLDTQYF	TGCGCCAGCAGCGACGACAGGGGTGTCTTTTTGGATACGCAGTATTTT	TRBD1	TRBV5-1	few	TRBJ2-3	16
CASSQEGLRGDTQYF	TGCGCCAGCAGCCAAGAGGGCCTCAGAGGTGATACGCAGTATTTT	-	TRBV4-3	many	TRBJ2-3	15
CASSIYGQSFQETQYF	TGTGCCAGCAGCATCTACGGACAGTCGTTCCAAGAGACCCAGTACTTC	-	TRBV6-2/TRBV6-3	few	TRBJ2-5	16
CASRAKAHSGNTIYF	TGCGCCAGCAGGGCTAAGGCCCACTCTGGAAACACCATATATTTT	-	TRBV5-1	-	TRBJ1-3	15
CASRIRVAEDTQYF	TGTGCCAGCCGGATTAGGGTAGCCGAAGATACGCAGTATTTT	-	TRBV12-3/TRBV12-4	many	TRBJ2-3	14
CASSVEGGGIVGYTF	TGTGCCAGCAGCGTAGAAGGAGGGGGCATCGTCGGCTACACCTTC	TRBD1	TRBV9	-	TRBJ1-2	15
CASNYGNQPQHF	TGTGCCAGCAATTATGGGAATCAGCCCCAGCATTTT	-	TRBV6-2/TRBV6-3	-	TRBJ1-5	12
CASSSTGNAEAFF	TGTGCCAGCAGCTCAACAGGGAACGCTGAAGCTTTCTTT	-	TRBV11-2	-	TRBJ1-1	13
CASSNRDSYNEQFF	TGTGCCAGCAGCAACAGGGACAGTTACAATGAGCAGTTCTTC	TRBD1	TRBV7-2	-	TRBJ2-1	14
CASSSPAGGGDEQFF	TGCGCCAGCAGCTCCCCGGCGGGCGGAGGCGATGAGCAGTTCTTC	-	TRBV5-1	many	TRBJ2-1	15
CASSAPGGGPLETQYF	TGTGCCAGCAGCGCTCCGGGTGGGGGGCCCCTGGAGACCCAGTACTTC	-	TRBV4-2	-	TRBJ2-5	16
CSAYRAGASLQNIQYF	TGCAGTGCCTACCGGGCTGGGGCGAGTTTGCAAAACATTCAGTACTTC	-	TRBV20-1	few	TRBJ2-4	16
CAISGERGGTDTQYF	TGTGCCATCAGTGGGGAGCGGGGGGGCACAGATACGCAGTATTTT	TRBD2	TRBV10-3	-	TRBJ2-3	15
CASSQDLTVQETQYF	TGCGCCAGCAGCCAAGATTTGACAGTACAAGAGACCCAGTACTTC	-	TRBV4-3	many	TRBJ2-5	15
CASRQQGPLHF	TGTGCCAGCAGGCAGCAGGGTCCCCTCCACTTT	-	TRBV3-1	-	TRBJ1-6	11
CATSDLGQGAGTQYF	TGTGCCACCAGTGATTTGGGACAGGGGGCCGGAACCCAGTACTTC	TRBD1	TRBV24-1	once	TRBJ2-5	15
CASSRRDDLSDEKLFF	TGTGCCAGCAGCCGACGGGACGACCTCTCTGATGAAAAACTGTTTTTT	-	TRBV4-2	few	TRBJ1-4	16
CASSRGTSIYEQYF	TGTGCCAGCAGTCGCGGGACAAGTATTTACGAGCAGTACTTC	-	TRBV12-3/TRBV12-4	-	TRBJ2-7	14
CASTQPGPSQGRGYYGYTF	TGTGCCAGCACCCAGCCTGGTCCCTCCCAGGGAAGAGGATACTATGGCTACACCTTC	-	TRBV7-3	few	TRBJ1-2	19
CASSLSARANYNEQFF	TGCGCCAGCAGCTTGTCGGCCCGGGCCAATTACAATGAGCAGTTCTTC	-	TRBV5-1	few	TRBJ2-1	16
CASSSSGGGSANYGYTF	TGTGCCAGCAGCTCGTCGGGTGGGGGTTCGGCTAACTATGGCTACACCTTC	-	TRBV12-3/TRBV12-4	few	TRBJ1-2	17
CASSQALVSADTQYF	TGCGCCAGCAGCCAAGCCCTAGTTTCCGCAGATACGCAGTATTTT	-	TRBV4-3	many	TRBJ2-3	15
CASSLAGERQFF	TGTGCCAGCAGCTTAGCAGGTGAGCGGCAGTTCTTC	-	TRBV7-8	many	TRBJ2-1	12
CASSSSGNGNQPQHF	TGTGCCAGCAGTTCTTCCGGCAATGGAAATCAGCCCCAGCATTTT	-	TRBV6-2/TRBV6-3	few	TRBJ1-5	15
CASSRVGFWNTEAFF	TGTGCCAGCAGCCGCGTAGGGTTTTGGAACACTGAAGCTTTCTTT	-	TRBV7-2	-	TRBJ1-1	15
CSGTGASEKLFF	TGCAGCGGGACAGGGGCGAGTGAAAAACTGTTTTTT	TRBD1	TRBV29-1	-	TRBJ1-4	12
CASSVVPGQASRSGANVLTF	TGTGCCAGCAGCGTCGTCCCGGGACAGGCTTCAAGGTCTGGGGCCAACGTCCTGACTTTC	TRBD1	TRBV5-5	many	TRBJ2-6	20
CAISDGDSGANVLTF	TGTGCCATCAGTGACGGAGACTCTGGGGCCAACGTCCTGACTTTC	-	TRBV10-3	-	TRBJ2-6	15
CASSLNGRGPGDTQYF	TGTGCCAGCAGCTTAAATGGGCGGGGCCCGGGGGATACGCAGTATTTT	-	TRBV7-9	-	TRBJ2-3	16
CASSLGGMTSTDTQYF	TGCGCCAGCAGCTTGGGGGGAATGACTAGCACAGATACGCAGTATTTT	-	TRBV5-1	many	TRBJ2-3	16
CSVDLGGTDTQYF	TGCAGCGTTGACTTGGGTGGGACAGATACGCAGTATTTT	-	TRBV29-1	few	TRBJ2-3	13
CASRTSPQSNEQFF	TGTGCCAGCCGGACTAGTCCCCAATCCAATGAGCAGTTCTTC	TRBD2	TRBV5-5	-	TRBJ2-1	14
CASSFNRGSAGSGYTF	TGTGCCAGCAGCTTCAATCGGGGGTCGGCTGGTTCCGGCTACACCTTC	-	TRBV7-2	many	TRBJ1-2	16
CSASRQPNQPQHF	TGCAGTGCTAGTCGGCAGCCAAATCAGCCCCAGCATTTT	-	TRBV20-1	-	TRBJ1-5	13
CASSPRTSGGGETQYF	TGTGCCAGCTCTCCGCGGACTAGCGGGGGCGGAGAGACCCAGTACTTC	TRBD2	TRBV18	many	TRBJ2-5	16
CASSWGLPPEAFF	TGTGCCAGCAGTTGGGGGCTCCCTCCTGAAGCTTTCTTT	-	TRBV6-2/TRBV6-3	few	TRBJ1-1	13
CASSRGSGTGTNEKLFF	TGTGCCAGCAGCCGCGGATCCGGGACAGGAACTAATGAAAAACTGTTTTTT	TRBD1	TRBV14	-	TRBJ1-4	17